The 30 T cell receptor beta chains below were found in one sample sequenced in a study of cytomegalovirus exposure and HLA in healthy donors. Primers for the PCR totalled 60 Vbeta and 13 Jbeta. Measured with immunoSEQ multiplex PCR; TCRdb has only the in-frame clones, and not every one. This sample has roughly 150,000 clones, with approximately 70% found just once. The sample consisted of PBMCs. The receptor set was obtained from a woman aged 60-70 years in good health and CMV-seropositive.

This clone turned up a few times. The gene calls are TRBV5-6 and TRBJ2-6; 9 nucleotides agree with TRBD2. The CDR3 runs 18 residues. The V and J ends lost 0 bases and 0 bases, in that order; junction bases with no gene match: 4. CDR1 is SGHDT and CDR2 is YYEEEE in the germline V gene. DNA of the CDR3: TGTGCCAGCAGCTTGGGGCGAGCGGGAGGCTCTGGGGCCAACGTCCTGACTTTC. Amino acid sequence: CASSLGRAGGSGANVLTF.

The J gene is TRBJ1-5, the V gene TRBV5-1, with D perhaps matching TRBD1 (6 bases). The CDR3 spans 15 residues. Per the germline V gene, CDR1 is SGHRS and CDR2 is YFSETQ. Trimming stripped 4 bases from V and 7 bases from J, with 18 bases between. The CDR3 spells CASSATGNLGQPQHF. In DNA, the CDR3 is TGCGCCAGCAGCGCAACAGGGAATTTGGGACAGCCCCAGCATTTT.

The chain carries TRBV5-1 and TRBJ2-3; no reliable D call. The CDR3 has 15 residues. Germline V gives CDR1 SGHRS, CDR2 YFSETQ. Trimming stripped 6 bases from V and 0 bases from J, with 14 bases between. Here the CDR3 DNA reads TGCGCCAGCAAGATACGCGGTGGGAGCACAGATACGCAGTATTTT. This translates into CASKIRGGSTDTQYF. Filled out from reference TRBV5-1 and TRBJ2-3, the complete variable domain reads KAGVTQTPRYLIKTRGQQVTLSCSPISGHRSVSWYQQTPGQGLQFLFEYFSETQRNKGNFPGRFSGRQFSNSRSEMNVSTLELGDSALYLCASKIRGGSTDTQYFGPGTRLTVL.

The CDR3 bases are TGTGCCAGCAGTTGGACAGGGGGCACAGATACGCAGTATTTT. It specifies CASSWTGGTDTQYF. The chain recombines TRBV28 with TRBJ2-3, with TRBD1 identical over 9 bases. The CDR3 spans 14 residues. V shed 4 bases and J 1 base; nucleotides not matched to a gene: 0. The germline CDR1 and CDR2 sequences are MDHEN and SYDVKM.

The table lists this clone with a count of one. V gene TRBV11-3 combines with J gene TRBJ2-7; tentatively, D is TRBD1 (6 bases). The CDR3 covers 13 residues. Trimming took off 4 bases at V and 3 bases at J, with 10 bases between the two ends. Germline lookup yields CDR1 SGHNT and CDR2 YENEEA. In DNA form, the CDR3 reads TGTGCCAGCAGCTCCCGGGACAACTACGAGCAGTACTTC. Its translation is CASSSRDNYEQYF.

The V gene is TRBV9, the J gene TRBJ1-3; D is uncertain. CDR3 size: 16 residues. Germline V gene sequence: CDR1 SGDLS, CDR2 YYNGEE. Trimming took 0 bases from V and 0 from J, leaving 10 bases between them. The CDR3 protein is CASSVGGAPSGNTIYF. The CDR3 nucleotides are TGTGCCAGCAGCGTAGGAGGTGCCCCCTCTGGAAACACCATATATTTT. The full variable domain, rest sourced from reference TRBV9 and TRBJ1-3, is DSGVTQTPKHLITATGQRVTLRCSPRSGDLSVYWYQQSLDQGLQFLIQYYNGEERAKGNILERFSAQQFPDLHSELNLSSLELGDSALYFCASSVGGAPSGNTIYFGEGSWLTVV.

This clone occurred a few times. V usage is TRBV18 and J usage is TRBJ2-2, with 8 bases matching TRBD1. This CDR3 region has 16 residues. The trim removed 1 base at V and 1 base at J, leaving 2 bases unmatched. CDR1 is KGHSH and CDR2 is LQKENI in the germline V gene. The CDR3 loop reads CASSPRGQGNTGELFF. The CDR3 nucleotides read TGTGCCAGCTCACCACGAGGACAGGGGAACACCGGGGAGCTGTTTTTT.

The chain links TRBV5-1 to TRBJ1-1; 12 nucleotides agree with TRBD1. The junction had 13 bases not matched to a gene; V was cut back by 0 bases and J by 4 bases. This CDR3 has 19 residues. Germline V gene sequence: CDR1 SGHRS, CDR2 YFSETQ. Here the CDR3 reads CASSLGFGGTGGLGTEAFF. CDR3 DNA: TGCGCCAGCAGCTTGGGGTTCGGGGGGACAGGGGGCTTGGGCACTGAAGCTTTCTTT. The complete variable domain, with remaining parts taken from reference TRBV5-1 and TRBJ1-1, reads KAGVTQTPRYLIKTRGQQVTLSCSPISGHRSVSWYQQTPGQGLQFLFEYFSETQRNKGNFPGRFSGRQFSNSRSEMNVSTLELGDSALYLCASSLGFGGTGGLGTEAFFGQGTRLTVV.

The CDR3 coding sequence is TGTGCCAGCAGGCTAGCGGGAGGGAACTACGAGCAGTACTTC. Protein: CASRLAGGNYEQYF. The V and J genes are TRBV28 and TRBJ2-7; TRBD2 matches 12 bases. V gave up 6 bases and J gave up 3 bases; unmatched junction bases: 3. The germline V gene has CDR1 MDHEN and CDR2 SYDVKM. The CDR3 extends over 14 amino acids.

The rearrangement uses TRBV28 and TRBJ1-2; 7 bases fit TRBD1. This CDR3 is 14 amino acids long. V trimming: 3 bases; J trimming: 2 bases; junction bases outside the gene matches: 3. Germline loops: CDR1 MDHEN, CDR2 SYDVKM. In DNA form, the CDR3 reads TGTGCCAGCAGTTTGGCAGGGGGGAACTATGGCTACACCTTC. This codes for CASSLAGGNYGYTF.

This clone was observed a single time. The gene calls are TRBV18 and TRBJ1-1, with 7 bases aligning to TRBD1. The CDR3 runs to 15 residues. Trimming cost V 3 bases and J 0 bases; bases outside gene matches: 4. Germline V lookup: CDR1 KGHSH, CDR2 LQKENI. The CDR3 loop reads CASSPTGILNTEAFF. The CDR3 nucleotides are TGTGCCAGCTCACCGACAGGGATTTTGAACACTGAAGCTTTCTTT.

This clone was seen more than once but under ten times. The chain links TRBV30 to TRBJ2-7; TRBD2 matches 9 bases. J was trimmed by 2 bases and V by 0 bases; bases with no gene match: 5. From germline, CDR1 is GTSNPN and CDR2 SVGIG (reference sequence). The CDR3 runs 15 residues. The CDR3 region has the DNA TGTGCCTGGAGTGTAGGCCTAGCGGGACCCTACGAGCAGTACTTC. Its translation is CAWSVGLAGPYEQYF.

The chain links TRBV6-6 to TRBJ1-2; 7 positions match TRBD1. Germline CDR1 MNHNY, CDR2 SVGAGI (reference sequence). CDR3 length equals 15 residues. After removal of 0 bases from V and 5 bases from J, the junction contained 6 bases not matched to a gene. CDR3 nucleotides: TGTGCCAGCAGTTACTCTGGACAGGCACCATATGGCTACACCTTC. Protein sequence: CASSYSGQAPYGYTF.

The V call is TRBV28, the J call TRBJ2-1, with TRBD2 as a possible D gene (6 bases). Trimming took off 7 bases at V and 0 bases at J, with 16 bases between the two ends. The germline CDR1 and CDR2 sequences are MDHEN and SYDVKM. The CDR3 sequence is 16 residues long. CDR3 nucleotides: TGTGCCAGCACCGACGGAGGGGCCAACTCCTACAATGAGCAGTTCTTC. It is translated as CASTDGGANSYNEQFF. The complete variable domain, with remaining parts taken from reference TRBV28 and TRBJ2-1, reads DVKVTQSSRYLVKRTGEKVFLECVQDMDHENMFWYRQDPGLGLRLIYFSYDVKMKEKGDIPEGYSVSREKKERFSLILESASTNQTSMYLCASTDGGANSYNEQFFGPGTRLTVL.

The chain employs TRBV6-4 and TRBJ2-3, with 11 bases matching TRBD2. The CDR3 is 15 amino acids. After removal of 6 bases from V and 3 bases from J, the junction contained 5 bases not matched to a gene. The V gene's germline CDR1 is MRHNA and CDR2 SNTAGT. CDR3 sequence: CASSPGLAETDTQYF. For the CDR3, the DNA is TGTGCCAGCAGCCCGGGACTAGCGGAAACAGATACGCAGTATTTT.

The chain uses TRBV7-3 and TRBJ1-2; a weak D match, TRBD1 (5 bases). The V gene's germline CDR1 is SGHTA and CDR2 FQGTGA. Deletions cut 2 bases from V and 10 bases from J, with 14 bases between. CDR3 size: 13 residues. The CDR3 here is CASSLGAPGPYTF. The CDR3 DNA sequence: TGTGCCAGCAGCTTAGGGGCCCCAGGGCCCTACACCTTC.

The chain couples TRBV11-2 to TRBJ1-4; D unclear. Germline V gene sequence: CDR1 SGHAT, CDR2 FQNNGV. V lost 1 base, J lost 10 bases, and 7 bases lay in between. This CDR3 contains 12 residues. The CDR3 sequence: CASSLGGGKLFF. The CDR3 DNA reads as TGTGCCAGCAGCTTAGGGGGAGGAAAACTGTTTTTT.

The chain has TRBV28 and TRBJ1-4; maybe TRBD1 (5 bases). The CDR3 is 11 residues long. Germline loops: CDR1 MDHEN, CDR2 SYDVKM. The ends were cut back, 5 bases at V and 9 bases at J, with 7 bases in the middle. CDR3 sequence reads: CASSPDKKLFF. The CDR3 nucleotides are TGTGCCAGCAGTCCGGACAAAAAACTGTTTTTT.

The V gene is TRBV18, the J gene TRBJ1-2; tentative D call: TRBD1 (6 bases). CDR3 length: 15 residues. Deletions cut 3 bases from V and 7 bases from J, with 18 bases between. Germline V gene sequence: CDR1 KGHSH, CDR2 LQKENI. The CDR3 DNA sequence: TGTGCCAGCTCACCGGACACAGGGAATAGTCGTGGCTACACCTTC. Its translation: CASSPDTGNSRGYTF.

V is TRBV18 and J is TRBJ1-1, with D unclear. V shed 10 bases and J shed 1 base, with 19 bases lying between them. The CDR3 totals 15 residues. CDR1 and CDR2 from the germline V gene are KGHSH and LQKENI. The CDR3 bases are TGTGCCACCGTCCCTTCCCTAGGGAGGAACACTGAAGCTTTCTTT. Its translation is CATVPSLGRNTEAFF.

The chain has TRBV28 and TRBJ1-5; D is unresolved. The CDR3 is 16 amino acids. Germline CDR1 MDHEN, CDR2 SYDVKM. V shed 2 bases and J shed 0 bases, with 11 bases lying between them. This CDR3 reads CASSLARRDSNQPQHF. CDR3 coding DNA: TGTGCCAGCAGTTTAGCCCGACGGGATAGCAATCAGCCCCAGCATTTT.

V usage is TRBV28 and J usage is TRBJ2-7; 8 nucleotides agree with TRBD1. V lost 5 bases and J lost 7; bases outside the gene matches: 10. Germline V gene data show CDR1 as MDHEN and CDR2 as SYDVKM. There are 14 residues in the CDR3. CDR3 amino acids: CASSLGTGAREQYF. As DNA, the CDR3 is TGTGCCAGCAGTCTCGGGACAGGCGCTAGGGAGCAGTACTTC.

The genes are TRBV4-2 and TRBJ2-2; 12 bases fit TRBD2. V lost 0 bases, J lost 5 bases, and 7 bases stayed unmatched. Germline-derived CDR1 and CDR2 are LGHNA and YNFKEQ. The CDR3 length is 18 residues. The DNA of the CDR3 is TGTGCCAGCAGCCAAGATTTCAGGACTAGCGGGACAACCGGGGAGCTGTTTTTT. The encoded protein is CASSQDFRTSGTTGELFF.

This clone was recorded only once. This chain links TRBV28 with TRBJ1-1, with TRBD1 as a possible D gene (6 bases). Trimming removed 3 bases from V and 1 base from J, with 9 bases in between. The CDR3 sequence is 14 residues long. The germline V gene encodes CDR1 MDHEN and CDR2 SYDVKM. CDR3 loop: CASSFGRGNTEAFF. The DNA for the CDR3 is TGTGCCAGCAGTTTTGGCAGGGGGAACACTGAAGCTTTCTTT.

V and J are TRBV29-1 and TRBJ2-1; a weak D match, TRBD2 (6 bases). There are 15 residues in the CDR3. The V and J ends lost 5 bases and 6 bases respectively, with 20 bases between them. CDR1 and CDR2 (germline): SQVTM, ANQGSEA. The CDR3 region is CSVTTMIGTFNEQFF. CDR3 in DNA: TGCAGCGTTACCACCATGATAGGGACTTTCAATGAGCAGTTCTTC.

The V call is TRBV6-1, the J call TRBJ2-2; no reliable D call. V lost 0 bases to trimming and J lost 4 bases, with 6 bases between them. CDR1 and CDR2 (germline): MNHNS, SASEGT. The CDR3 has 14 residues. This CDR3 reads CASSEARITGELFF. DNA for the CDR3: TGTGCCAGCAGTGAAGCCAGGATCACCGGGGAGCTGTTTTTT.

In its sample, this clone was seen a few times. The rearrangement uses TRBV6-1 and TRBJ1-4; possibly TRBD1 for D (5 bases). Looked up from germline, CDR1 is MNHNS and CDR2 is SASEGT. With 8 bases removed from V and 5 bases from J, the gap between germline ends came to 9 bases. The CDR3 has 12 residues. For the CDR3, the DNA is TGTGCCAGCCTGGGGGGGAATGAAAAACTGTTTTTT. Translated, it gives CASLGGNEKLFF.

V is TRBV6-5 and J is TRBJ1-6; TRBD1 aligns across 9 bases. The CDR3 totals 14 residues. The V gene's germline CDR1 is MNHEY and CDR2 SVGAGI. The V gene end was trimmed by 5 bases and the J gene end by 6 bases; junction bases not matched to a gene: 2. The CDR3 loop reads CASSLDRGNSPLHF. In nucleotides, the CDR3 is TGTGCCAGCAGTCTGGACAGGGGTAATTCACCCCTCCACTTT.

The chain recombines TRBV28 with TRBJ2-2; D may be TRBD1 (6 bases). The length of the CDR3 is 15 residues. V lost 3 bases, J lost 1 base, and 9 bases lay in between. The germline V gene encodes CDR1 MDHEN and CDR2 SYDVKM. As DNA, the CDR3 is TGTGCCAGCAGTTTCCCAGGGGAGAACACCGGGGAGCTGTTTTTT. Residues: CASSFPGENTGELFF.

The V and J genes are TRBV6-1 and TRBJ2-1; D not resolved. CDR1 and CDR2 (germline): MNHNS, SASEGT. The CDR3 consists of 10 residues. V gave up 7 bases and J gave up 7 bases, with 5 bases separating them. The CDR3 DNA is TGTGCCAGCAACTCAAATGAGCAGTTCTTC. Protein: CASNSNEQFF.